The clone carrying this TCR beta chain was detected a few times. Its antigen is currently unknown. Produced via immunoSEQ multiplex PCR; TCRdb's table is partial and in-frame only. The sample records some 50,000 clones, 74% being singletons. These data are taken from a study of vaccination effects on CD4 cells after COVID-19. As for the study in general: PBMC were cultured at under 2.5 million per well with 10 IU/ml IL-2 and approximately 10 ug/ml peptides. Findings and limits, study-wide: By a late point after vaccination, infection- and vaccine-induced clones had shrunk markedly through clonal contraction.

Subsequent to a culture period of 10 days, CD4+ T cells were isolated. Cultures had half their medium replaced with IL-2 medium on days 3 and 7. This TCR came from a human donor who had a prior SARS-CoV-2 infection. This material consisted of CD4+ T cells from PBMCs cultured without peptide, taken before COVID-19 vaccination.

In DNA, the CDR3 is TGCGCCAGCAGCCGGGTTCCTACTACCGGGACAGATCACACAGATACGCAGTATTTT. It codes for CASSRVPTTGTDHTDTQYF. The V and J genes are TRBV5-1 and TRBJ2-3; 7 nucleotides line up with TRBD1. Per the germline V gene, CDR1 is SGHRS and CDR2 is YFSETQ. The length of the CDR3 is 19 residues. The trim removed 4 bases at V and 2 bases at J, leaving 19 bases unmatched.